This T cell receptor (beta chain) was retrieved from a study of CD8 T cells in ankylosing spondylitis (dated by TCRdb to about 2017). About the full investigation: The study set out to find disease-linked TCR variants by profiling T cell receptor beta repertoires in ankylosing spondylitis patients and healthy donors. The whole study cohort included some 100 healthy donors and some 27 ankylosing spondylitis patients. Samples of peripheral blood were taken, and for ankylosing spondylitis patients, synovial fluid was collected as well. On the study overall, not on this receptor specifically: Some motif variants had previously been reported in the synovial fluid and blood of reactive arthritis patients, which suggests shared mechanisms of disease initiation. A TCR beta motif of several highly homologous amino acid variants appeared characteristic of blood from ankylosing spondylitis patients. The disease-linked clones were reported as significantly enriched in matched synovial fluid samples from ankylosing spondylitis patients. The disease-linked clones had a CD8+ phenotype and were found at relatively low frequencies in peripheral blood.

The data were produced on an Illumina HiSeq 2500. Quantitative 5'-RACE with molecular barcodes was used to prepare TCR beta libraries. The source study handled its data this way. Disease-linked TCR variants were identified with a new computational method built on a probabilistic model of VDJ rearrangement. In TCRdb, the public reads were trimmed at Q25 with fastp and aligned with MiXCR, with productive beta chains retained. Each entry merges the rows of one CDR3 protein and shows their most common DNA and genes. None of the V and J calls come from the authors' own analysis; TCRdb made them. The sample table holds about 700,000 distinct CDR3 sequences, of which under 20% were seen once. 19% of the sample is in the top ten clones. This clonotype was counted ten times or more. It lacks a known antigen. Base qualities were left out, and no much larger clone turns up one base away. From the cysteine through the phenylalanine, the CDR3 covers 17 amino acids. Kept here is only the CDR3 DNA, which spans 51 bases and is read in frame from base 1. The V end loses 0 bases and the J end loses 4 bases, and a stretch of 17 bases separates them. The germline V gene specifies LGHNA as CDR1 and YNFKEQ as CDR2.

Here the chain combines TRBV4-2 and TRBJ2-3; the D gene is perhaps TRBD2, on 6 matching bases. The clonotype originates from a male donor with ankylosing spondylitis. Sequencing was performed on blood, either unsorted or a sorted T cell fraction (not recorded which). The base sequence is TGTGCCAGCAGCCAAGAGACCCGAGCGGAGGGGCCAGATACGCAGTATTTT. This yields the protein CASSQETRAEGPDTQYF.